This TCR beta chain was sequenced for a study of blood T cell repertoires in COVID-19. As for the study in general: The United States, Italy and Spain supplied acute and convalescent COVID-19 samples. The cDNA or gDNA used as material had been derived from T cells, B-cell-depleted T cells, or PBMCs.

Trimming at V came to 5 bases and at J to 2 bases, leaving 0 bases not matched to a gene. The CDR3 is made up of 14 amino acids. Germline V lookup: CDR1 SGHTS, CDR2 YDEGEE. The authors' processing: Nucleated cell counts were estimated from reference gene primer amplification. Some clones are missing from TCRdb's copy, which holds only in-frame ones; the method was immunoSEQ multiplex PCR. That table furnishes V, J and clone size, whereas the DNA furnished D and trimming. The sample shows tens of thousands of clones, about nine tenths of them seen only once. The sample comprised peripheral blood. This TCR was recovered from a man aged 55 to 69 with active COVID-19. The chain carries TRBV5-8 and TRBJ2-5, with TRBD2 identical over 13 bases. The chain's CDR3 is CASRLAGGQETQYF. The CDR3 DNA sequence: TGTGCCAGCAGACTAGCGGGAGGGCAAGAGACCCAGTACTTC.